These T cell receptor beta chains were read from a single sample in a study of OX40 agonist ivuxolimab in advanced cancers. Profiled with immunoSEQ multiplex PCR; TCRdb holds only in-frame clones, not every one. This table holds about 55,000 clones, around 89% found once. The sample consisted of CD4+ or CD8+ T cells sorted from blood, taken in a trial of the OX40 agonist ivuxolimab. The receptor set was obtained from an adult with an advanced solid tumor such as melanoma, head and neck, liver or kidney cancer. The CDR3 runs from the conserved cysteine through the conserved F or W. Each record gives: V gene, D gene, clone size, J gene, CDR3 DNA, CDR3 protein. D genes are given only for firm matches. Clone size is stated in some rows and not others, as once, few, many or a class when expanded.

TRBV7-3,NA,once,TRBJ2-1,TGTGCCAGCAGCCCCACAGGTGCTGAGCAGTTCTTC,CASSPTGAEQFF
TRBV28,NA,once,TRBJ1-1,TGTGCCAGCCCCGGACCGAACACTGAAGCTTTCTTT,CASPGPNTEAFF
TRBV7-9,NA,once,TRBJ2-2,TGTGCCAATCGGGACACGTACACCGGGGAGCTGTTTTTT,CANRDTYTGELFF
TRBV7-9,NA,once,TRBJ2-1,TGTGCCAGTAGCTTATCGGTAGATGAGCAGTTCTTC,CASSLSVDEQFF
TRBV28,NA,NA,TRBJ2-2,TGTGCCAGCAGTTTTGCAGCCTTTGGCGGGGAGCTGTTTTTT,CASSFAAFGGELFF
TRBV9,NA,NA,TRBJ2-1,TGTGCCAGCTCCGGCGGGGAGCGGGCCAGTTTCTACAATGAGCAGTTCTTC,CASSGGERASFYNEQFF
TRBV2,NA,NA,TRBJ1-1,TGTGCCAGCAGTGAGATTTCCGTAGGGAACACTGAAGCTTTCTTT,CASSEISVGNTEAFF
TRBV5-1,NA,NA,TRBJ2-7,TGCGCCAGCAGCTTGGGTCGGGGGCAGTACTTC,CASSLGRGQYF
TRBV4-3,NA,once,TRBJ1-3,TGCGCCAGCAGCCAAGTCGCCGAGGCAGGAAACACCATATATTTT,CASSQVAEAGNTIYF
TRBV9,NA,NA,TRBJ2-1,TGTGCCAGCGGAGGTGCGGGTTACAATGAGCAGTTCTTC,CASGGAGYNEQFF
TRBV7-3,NA,once,TRBJ2-2,TGTGCCACTATGGGCGTCACCGGGGAGCTGTTTTTT,CATMGVTGELFF
TRBV7-3,NA,NA,TRBJ2-3,TGTGCCAGCAGCTTGTCCGCGGGCACAGATACGCAGTATTTT,CASSLSAGTDTQYF
TRBV7-9,TRBD2,NA,TRBJ2-1,TGTGCCAGCAGCTCACCAAGCGGGAGGGGTTCCTACAATGAGCAGTTCTTC,CASSSPSGRGSYNEQFF
TRBV9,NA,NA,TRBJ2-1,TGTGCCAGCAGCGTGGAGGGTCGCGATGAGCAGTTCTTC,CASSVEGRDEQFF
TRBV5-4,NA,few,TRBJ2-7,TGTGCCAGCAGCCCCCGGGACACAGTCTACGAGCAGTACTTC,CASSPRDTVYEQYF
TRBV4-3,TRBD2,NA,TRBJ2-1,TGCGCCAGCAGCCAAGAAGCGGGAGCGTACAATGAGCAGTTCTTC,CASSQEAGAYNEQFF
TRBV27,NA,NA,TRBJ2-7,TGTGCCAGCAGTTCCCCTGGAGGGGGGATTTACGAGCAGTACTTC,CASSSPGGGIYEQYF
TRBV2,TRBD2,once,TRBJ2-1,TGTGCCAGCAGTGAATGGTCGGGAGGTTCCTACAATGAGCAGTTCTTC,CASSEWSGGSYNEQFF
TRBV7-9,TRBD2,few,TRBJ2-2,TGTGCCAGCAGCTTTACTAGCGGGAGCGGGGAGCTGTTTTTT,CASSFTSGSGELFF
TRBV19,NA,NA,TRBJ1-4,TGTGCCAGTAGTATCCTGCGGACAGCAACTAATGAAAAACTGTTTTTT,CASSILRTATNEKLFF
TRBV29-1,TRBD1,NA,TRBJ2-2,TGCAGCCTGACAGGGCCCACCGGGGAGCTGTTTTTT,CSLTGPTGELFF
TRBV30,TRBD1,NA,TRBJ1-1,TGTGCCTGGAGTTACGGAGGGGGCGTCACTGAAGCTTTCTTT,CAWSYGGGVTEAFF
TRBV7-3,TRBD1,NA,TRBJ2-1,TGTGCCAGCTCTCCATGGGACAGGGGATACAATGAGCAGTTCTTC,CASSPWDRGYNEQFF
TRBV27,TRBD1,NA,TRBJ1-1,TGTGCCAGCAAGACAGGGGGCACTGAAGCTTTCTTT,CASKTGGTEAFF
TRBV7-9,TRBD2,NA,TRBJ2-1,TGTGCCAGCAGCTCCCCGGTGGGAGGGCAGGTTGAGCAGTTCTTC,CASSSPVGGQVEQFF
TRBV6-5,TRBD2,NA,TRBJ2-3,TGTGCCAGCAGCGAGACTAGCAGACGCACAGATACGCAGTATTTT,CASSETSRRTDTQYF
TRBV7-9,NA,NA,TRBJ1-5,TGTGCCAGCAGCTTCCTAAATCAGCCCCAGCATTTT,CASSFLNQPQHF
TRBV28,TRBD2,NA,TRBJ2-1,TGTGCCAGCAGTAAGGGACTAGCGGTCCTGCACGAGCAGTTCTTC,CASSKGLAVLHEQFF
TRBV2,TRBD2,NA,TRBJ2-7,TGTGCCAGCAGTTGGGGACTAGCGGGGTTAAGCTCCTACGAGCAGTACTTC,CASSWGLAGLSSYEQYF
TRBV7-9,NA,NA,TRBJ2-7,TGTGCCAGCAGCGCGGGACAGTCCTACGAGCAGTACTTC,CASSAGQSYEQYF
TRBV6-6,TRBD1,NA,TRBJ2-1,TGTGCCAGCAGTACGTGGACAGGGGGCTTAAGCAATGAGCAGTTCTTC,CASSTWTGGLSNEQFF
TRBV11-2,TRBD1,NA,TRBJ1-2,TGTGCCAGCAGCTTAGGGGCCGGGACAGGGCCCCCCTATGGCTACACCTTC,CASSLGAGTGPPYGYTF
TRBV5-1,NA,once,TRBJ1-5,TGCGCCAGCAGCTTGGAGCCGGGGGCGAGTAGCAATCAGCCCCAGCATTTT,CASSLEPGASSNQPQHF
TRBV9,NA,NA,TRBJ1-5,TGTGCCAGCAGCGCACAGGGAAGCAATCAGCCCCAGCATTTT,CASSAQGSNQPQHF
TRBV5-4,NA,NA,TRBJ1-1,TGTGCCAGCAGCTTCGGGGGGCTCCATGGCACTGAAGCTTTCTTT,CASSFGGLHGTEAFF
TRBV7-9,NA,NA,TRBJ1-4,TGTGCCAGCAGCTTATCATTGGGTGCTAATGAGGGACTGTTTTTT,CASSLSLGANEGLFF
TRBV28,TRBD2,NA,TRBJ2-1,TGTGCCAGCACAGACCCGGGACTAGCGTACAATGAGCAGTTCTTC,CASTDPGLAYNEQFF
TRBV2,NA,NA,TRBJ2-1,TGTGCCAGCAATCGTGGGAACTACAATGAGCAGTTCTTC,CASNRGNYNEQFF
TRBV6-1,NA,NA,TRBJ2-7,TGTGCCAGCAGTGAAGGACTAGAGGGAAGCTACGAGCAGTACTTC,CASSEGLEGSYEQYF
TRBV4-1,NA,NA,TRBJ1-5,TGCGCCAGCAGCCAAGATTGGCCAGAAAATCAGCCCCAGCATTTT,CASSQDWPENQPQHF
TRBV7-3,NA,NA,TRBJ2-2,TGTGCCAGCAGCCCGCTGAGGGGGTCCGGGGAGCTGTTTTTT,CASSPLRGSGELFF
TRBV29-1,NA,once,TRBJ2-1,TGCAGCGTTGAGTTCCACTACAATGAGCAGTTCTTC,CSVEFHYNEQFF
TRBV7-3,TRBD2,NA,TRBJ2-1,TGTGCCAGCAGCTTAGCTAGCGGGACGGGTTCCTACAATGAGCAGTTCTTC,CASSLASGTGSYNEQFF
TRBV4-3,NA,NA,TRBJ1-1,TGCGCCAGCAGCCAAGCCACGTTGAACACTGAAGCTTTCTTT,CASSQATLNTEAFF
TRBV6-5,NA,once,TRBJ2-5,TGTGCCAGCACGCCGGACAGTGAAGAGACCCAGTACTTC,CASTPDSEETQYF
TRBV7-2,NA,NA,TRBJ1-1,TGTGCCAGCAGCCAAGGATGGGGAAGCAGGACTGAAGCTTTCTTT,CASSQGWGSRTEAFF
TRBV7-8,NA,once,TRBJ2-2,TGTGCCAGCAGCTCAGGGGCTACCGGGGAGCTGTTTTTT,CASSSGATGELFF
TRBV5-6,NA,NA,TRBJ1-1,TGTGCCAGCAGCTTTCCTGGGGTTACTGAAGCTTTCTTT,CASSFPGVTEAFF
TRBV9,NA,NA,TRBJ2-6,TGTGCCAGCAGCACGGGCTCTGGGGCCAACGTCCTGACTTTC,CASSTGSGANVLTF
TRBV5-1,NA,NA,TRBJ2-5,TGTGCCAGCAGCTTGCCTCGCGGAGCAGACAAAGAGACCCAGTACTTC,CASSLPRGADKETQYF
TRBV5-4,TRBD1,NA,TRBJ1-4,TGTGCCAGCAGCTACGACAGGGGGAAGGAAAAACTGTTTTTT,CASSYDRGKEKLFF
TRBV2,NA,NA,TRBJ2-2,TGTGCCAGCAGGAGGTCGGCCGGGCGGACCGGGGAGCTGTTTTTT,CASRRSAGRTGELFF
TRBV27,TRBD2,NA,TRBJ2-3,TGTGCCAGCAGCACGGGGGGGGATACGCAGTATTTT,CASSTGGDTQYF
TRBV5-6,TRBD1,NA,TRBJ1-6,TGTGCCAGCAGCTTGGGGACAGGGGGTCGGCCACCCCTCCACTTT,CASSLGTGGRPPLHF
TRBV27,TRBD2,NA,TRBJ2-1,TGTGCCAGCGGGGGACTAGCGGGAGTCGTAGATGAGCAGTTCTTC,CASGGLAGVVDEQFF
TRBV7-2,TRBD2,NA,TRBJ2-3,TGTGCCAGCAGCTTAGCCCGGACTAGCGGGAAGGGAGATACGCAGTATTTT,CASSLARTSGKGDTQYF
TRBV5-5,NA,NA,TRBJ2-3,TGTGCCAGCCTCTCGGGGGACTTTATCACAGATACGCAGTATTTT,CASLSGDFITDTQYF
TRBV4-3,NA,NA,TRBJ1-2,TGCGCCAGCAGCCAAGGGGCTCGGGCCTTGACCCCCTATGGCTACACCTTC,CASSQGARALTPYGYTF